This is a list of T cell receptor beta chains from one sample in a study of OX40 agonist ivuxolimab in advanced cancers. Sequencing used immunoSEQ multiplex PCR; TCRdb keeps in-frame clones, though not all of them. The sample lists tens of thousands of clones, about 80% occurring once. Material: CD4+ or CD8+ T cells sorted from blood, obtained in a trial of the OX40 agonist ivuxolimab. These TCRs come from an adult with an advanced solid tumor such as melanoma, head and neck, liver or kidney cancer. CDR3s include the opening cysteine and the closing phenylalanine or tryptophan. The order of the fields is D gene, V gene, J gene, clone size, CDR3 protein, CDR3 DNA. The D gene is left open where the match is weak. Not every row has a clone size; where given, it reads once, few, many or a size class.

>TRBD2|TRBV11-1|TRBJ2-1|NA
CASSSFGSGRANEQFF
TGTGCCAGCAGCTCATTCGGTAGCGGGAGGGCCAATGAGCAGTTCTTC
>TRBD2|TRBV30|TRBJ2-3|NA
CACLTSGRADTQYF
TGTGCCTGCCTGACTAGCGGGAGGGCAGATACGCAGTATTTT
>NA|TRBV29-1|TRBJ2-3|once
CSVAGDTQYF
TGCAGCGTCGCCGGGGATACGCAGTATTTT
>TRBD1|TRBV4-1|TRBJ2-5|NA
CASSNRPTGTETQYF
TGCGCCAGCAGTAATCGCCCGACAGGGACGGAGACCCAGTACTTC
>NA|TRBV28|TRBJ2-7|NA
CASSLGSLTFEQYF
TGTGCCAGCAGTTTGGGATCCCTAACTTTCGAGCAGTACTTC
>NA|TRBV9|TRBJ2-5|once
CASSLSYQETQYF
TGTGCCAGCAGCTTGAGTTACCAAGAGACCCAGTACTTC
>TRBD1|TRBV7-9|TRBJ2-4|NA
CASGGQGAVNIQYF
TGTGCCAGCGGCGGACAGGGGGCTGTAAACATTCAGTACTTC
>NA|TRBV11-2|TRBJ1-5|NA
CASSITDSNQPQHF
TGTGCCAGCAGCATAACAGATAGCAATCAGCCCCAGCATTTT
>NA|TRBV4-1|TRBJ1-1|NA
CASSQEGQGISTEAFF
TGCGCCAGCAGCCAAGAGGGTCAAGGGATCTCCACTGAAGCTTTCTTT
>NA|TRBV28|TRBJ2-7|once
CASSSGTLSYEQYF
TGTGCCAGCAGTTCCGGGACCCTTTCCTACGAGCAGTACTTC
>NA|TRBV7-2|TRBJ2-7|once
CASSWGAYEQYF
TGTGCCAGCAGCTGGGGGGCCTACGAGCAGTACTTC
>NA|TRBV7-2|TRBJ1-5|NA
CASSATDREPQHF
TGTGCCAGCAGCGCCACGGATCGAGAGCCCCAGCATTTT
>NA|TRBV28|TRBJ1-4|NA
CASSRLGTTNEKLFF
TGTGCCAGCAGTCGACTGGGGACAACTAATGAAAAACTGTTTTTT
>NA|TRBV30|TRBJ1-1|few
CAWSVRGATEAFF
TGTGCCTGGAGTGTACGGGGGGCCACTGAAGCTTTCTTT
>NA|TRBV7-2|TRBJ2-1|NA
CASRELAREQFF
TGTGCCAGCAGGGAGCTAGCTCGGGAGCAGTTCTTC
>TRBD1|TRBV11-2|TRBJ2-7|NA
CASSPRDSSYEQYF
TGTGCCAGCAGCCCCCGGGACAGTTCCTACGAGCAGTACTTC
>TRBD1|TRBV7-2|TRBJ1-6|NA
CASSPGTGGNSPLHF
TGTGCCAGCAGCCCGGGGACAGGGGGAAATTCACCCCTCCACTTT
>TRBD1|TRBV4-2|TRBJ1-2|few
CASSQGGGQIYGYTF
TGTGCCAGCAGCCAGGGGGGGGGACAGATCTATGGCTACACCTTC
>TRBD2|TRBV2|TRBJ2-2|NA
CASSPLAGRGGELFF
TGTGCCAGCAGTCCCCTAGCGGGACGTGGCGGGGAGCTGTTTTTT
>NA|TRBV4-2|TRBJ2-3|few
CASSQDVADTQYF
TGTGCCAGCAGCCAAGATGTGGCAGATACGCAGTATTTT
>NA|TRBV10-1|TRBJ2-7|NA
CASSQSQGYEQYF
TGCGCCAGCAGTCAATCACAGGGCTACGAGCAGTACTTC
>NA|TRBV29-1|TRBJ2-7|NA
CSLLRGAGDEQYF
TGCAGCTTACTTCGGGGGGCCGGGGACGAGCAGTACTTC
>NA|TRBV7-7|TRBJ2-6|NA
CASSLASVPQSRANVLTF
TGTGCCAGCAGCCTCGCATCAGTGCCACAAAGTCGGGCCAACGTCCTGACTTTC
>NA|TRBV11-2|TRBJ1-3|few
CASSLSPGSGNTIYF
TGTGCCAGCAGCTTGTCTCCTGGCTCTGGAAACACCATATATTTT
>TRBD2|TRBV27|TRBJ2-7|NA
CASSPMGGSPYEQYF
TGTGCCAGCAGTCCCATGGGGGGGAGTCCCTACGAGCAGTACTTC
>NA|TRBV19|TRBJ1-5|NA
CASSSLINSNQPQHF
TGTGCCAGCTCTAGCCTCATAAATAGCAATCAGCCCCAGCATTTT
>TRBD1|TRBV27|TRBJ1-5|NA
CASSKGTGLDNQPQHF
TGTGCCAGCAGTAAAGGGACAGGGCTGGACAATCAGCCCCAGCATTTT
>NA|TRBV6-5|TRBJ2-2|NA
CASSYSIPGSTGELFF
TGTGCCAGCAGTTACTCGATTCCAGGGAGCACCGGGGAGCTGTTTTTT
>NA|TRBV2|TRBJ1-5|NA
CASSESWNQPQHF
TGTGCCAGCAGTGAAAGTTGGAATCAGCCCCAGCATTTT
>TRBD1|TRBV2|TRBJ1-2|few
CASIPEKWTGYGYTF
TGTGCCAGCATTCCCGAAAAATGGACAGGCTATGGCTACACCTTC
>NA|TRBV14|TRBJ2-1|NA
CASSQGLVKRNEQFF
TGTGCCAGCAGCCAAGGACTAGTAAAGAGGAATGAGCAGTTCTTC
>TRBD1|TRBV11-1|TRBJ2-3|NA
CASSDSDRLITDTQYF
TGTGCCAGCAGCGATTCGGACAGGCTAATAACAGATACGCAGTATTTT
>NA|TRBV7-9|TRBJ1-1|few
CASSLQGPNTEAFF
TGTGCCAGCAGCTTACAGGGTCCGAACACTGAAGCTTTCTTT
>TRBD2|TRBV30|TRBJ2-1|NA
CAWSVLSSGRRQFF
TGTGCCTGGAGTGTTTTGTCTAGCGGGAGGAGGCAGTTCTTC
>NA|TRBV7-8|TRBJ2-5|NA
CASSLARLERLQETQYF
TGTGCCAGCAGCTTAGCTAGGTTGGAGCGGCTCCAAGAGACCCAGTACTTC
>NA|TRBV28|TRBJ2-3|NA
CASSSQGRPDTQYF
TGTGCCAGCAGTTCGCAGGGGAGGCCAGATACGCAGTATTTT
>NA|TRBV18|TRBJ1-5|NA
CASSPGNEGNQPQHF
TGTGCCAGCTCACCAGGCAACGAAGGAAATCAGCCCCAGCATTTT
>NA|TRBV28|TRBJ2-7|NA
CASSSTAEGFYEQYF
TGTGCCAGCAGTTCAACAGCGGAGGGGTTCTACGAGCAGTACTTC
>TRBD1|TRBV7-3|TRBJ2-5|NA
CASSSTGGATQYF
TGTGCCAGCAGCTCCACAGGGGGCGCGACCCAGTACTTC
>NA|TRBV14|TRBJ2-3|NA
CASSQVGWSGRDTQYF
TGTGCCAGCAGCCAAGTGGGGTGGTCCGGTAGAGATACGCAGTATTTT